This TCR beta chain was sequenced during a study of breast tumors, draining lymph nodes, adjacent tissues. Axillary draining lymph nodes of breast cancer patients supplied the node samples. Comments on this clonotype: It may be a read error: a sequence one base away is much more abundant. Likely a read error: the CDR3 ends without its conserved phenylalanine or tryptophan.

Trimming pared 1 base from V and 12 bases from J, leaving 16 bases between. The CDR3 length is 15 residues. The germline V gene has CDR1 SGHDN and CDR2 FVKESK. TCRdb re-called the multiplex PCR reads with MiXCR, one entry per CDR3 protein. The sample has around 140,000 distinct CDR3 sequences; 20% to 25% are singletons. Sequencing was performed on axillary lymph node tissue. This sequence originates from a female donor with breast cancer. Some clones in this sample may be carry-over from other donors' samples. The chain has TRBV14 and TRBJ1-6; D gene uncertain. This chain's CDR3 is CASSQGKGGSLPLHS. The CDR3, as DNA: TGTGCCAGCAGCCAAGGAAAGGGCGGGAGCCTACCCCTCCACTCT.